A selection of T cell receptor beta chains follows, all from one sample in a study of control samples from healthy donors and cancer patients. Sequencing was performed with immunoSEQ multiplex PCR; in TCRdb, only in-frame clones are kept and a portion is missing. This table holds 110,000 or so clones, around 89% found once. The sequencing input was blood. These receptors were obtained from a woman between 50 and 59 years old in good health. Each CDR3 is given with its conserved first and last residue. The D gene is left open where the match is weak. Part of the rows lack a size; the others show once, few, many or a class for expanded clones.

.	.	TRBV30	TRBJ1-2	CAWTGAVGGYTF	TGTGCCTGGACAGGGGCGGTAGGCGGCTACACCTTC
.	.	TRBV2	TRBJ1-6	CASSEEKGYRSPLHF	TGTGCCAGCAGCGAAGAGAAAGGGTATCGGTCACCCCTCCACTTT
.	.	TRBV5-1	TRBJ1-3	CASSFTGTDLGNTIYF	TGCGCCAGCAGCTTTACCGGGACGGATCTTGGAAACACCATATATTTT
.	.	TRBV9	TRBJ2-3	CASSVEGADTQYF	TGTGCCAGCAGCGTAGAAGGGGCAGATACGCAGTATTTT
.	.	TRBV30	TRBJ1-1	CAWSVQGATLGAFF	TGTGCCTGGAGTGTACAAGGGGCTACACTCGGGGCTTTCTTT
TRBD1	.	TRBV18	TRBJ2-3	CASSASTGTDTQYF	TGTGCCAGCTCAGCATCGACAGGGACCGATACGCAGTATTTT
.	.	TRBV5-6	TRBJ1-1	CASSRNTEAFF	TGTGCCAGCAGCCGTAACACTGAAGCTTTCTTT
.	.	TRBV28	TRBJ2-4	CASSRSRGLAKNIQYF	TGTGCCAGCAGTCGGTCCAGGGGCCTAGCCAAAAACATTCAGTACTTC
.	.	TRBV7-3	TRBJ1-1	CASSFDPSPNTEAFF	TGTGCCAGCAGCTTTGATCCCAGTCCCAACACTGAAGCTTTCTTT
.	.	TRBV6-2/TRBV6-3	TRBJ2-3	CASSGGMETDTQYF	TGTGCCAGCAGCGGAGGGATGGAGACAGATACGCAGTATTTT
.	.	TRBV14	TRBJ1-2	CASSQAQGYGYTF	TGTGCCAGCAGCCAGGCTCAGGGGTATGGCTACACCTTC
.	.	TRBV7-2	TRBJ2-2	CASSLAYGATGELFF	TGTGCCAGCAGCTTAGCCTATGGGGCCACCGGGGAGCTGTTTTTT
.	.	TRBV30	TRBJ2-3	CAWSVLPGAGDTQYF	TGTGCCTGGAGTGTACTACCAGGGGCCGGAGATACGCAGTATTTT
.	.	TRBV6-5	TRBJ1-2	CASRGAGVGYGYTF	TGTGCCAGCAGGGGGGCAGGGGTAGGCTATGGCTACACCTTC
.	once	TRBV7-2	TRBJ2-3	CASTRAGVTDTQYF	TGTGCCAGCACCCGGGCTGGGGTGACAGATACGCAGTATTTT
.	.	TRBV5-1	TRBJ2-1	CASSQAGTVYNEQFF	TGCGCCAGCAGCCAAGCCGGGACGGTATACAATGAGCAGTTCTTC
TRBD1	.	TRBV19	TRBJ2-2	CASSIVRTGNTGELFF	TGTGCCAGTAGTATAGTTCGGACAGGGAACACCGGGGAGCTGTTTTTT
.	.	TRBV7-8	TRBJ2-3	CASSTGFQASADTQYF	TGTGCCAGCAGCACCGGGTTTCAGGCTAGCGCAGATACGCAGTATTTT
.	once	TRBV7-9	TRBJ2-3	CASSEGRDSSFTDTQYF	TGTGCCAGCAGCGAAGGCCGAGACTCAAGCTTCACAGATACGCAGTATTTT
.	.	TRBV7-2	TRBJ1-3	CASSGLRGRSGNTIYF	TGTGCCAGCAGCGGGCTTAGGGGACGCTCTGGAAACACCATATATTTT
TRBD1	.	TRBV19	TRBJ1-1	CASSRQGNTEAFF	TGTGCCAGTAGTAGACAGGGGAACACTGAAGCTTTCTTT
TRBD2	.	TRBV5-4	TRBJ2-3	CASSLKLAGDTDTQYF	TGTGCCAGCAGCTTAAAACTAGCGGGGGACACAGATACGCAGTATTTT
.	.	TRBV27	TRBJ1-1	CASSLKQGEGLNTEAFF	TGTGCCAGCAGTTTAAAACAAGGTGAGGGGCTGAACACTGAAGCTTTCTTT
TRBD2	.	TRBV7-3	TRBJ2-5	CASSLSLAGDHQETQYF	TGTGCCAGCAGCCTTAGTCTAGCGGGGGACCACCAAGAGACCCAGTACTTC
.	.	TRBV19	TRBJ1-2	CASSTPRGGYIYGYTF	TGTGCCAGTAGTACACCCCGGGGGGGTTACATCTATGGCTACACCTTC
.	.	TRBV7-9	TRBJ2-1	CASSPRDGEQFF	TGTGCCAGCAGCCCTAGGGACGGTGAGCAGTTCTTC
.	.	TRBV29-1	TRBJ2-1	CSVDAGWGDEQFF	TGCAGCGTTGATGCGGGATGGGGCGATGAGCAGTTCTTC
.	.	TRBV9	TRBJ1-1	CASSAQPEVIGSEAFF	TGTGCCAGCAGCGCCCAACCGGAGGTAATCGGCTCTGAAGCTTTCTTT
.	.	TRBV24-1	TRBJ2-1	CATSDLGEWRNEQFF	TGTGCCACCAGTGATTTGGGGGAGTGGAGGAATGAGCAGTTCTTC
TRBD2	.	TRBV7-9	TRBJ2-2	CASSRGVAGGWNTGELFF	TGTGCCAGCAGTCGGGGAGTAGCGGGAGGCTGGAACACCGGGGAGCTGTTTTTT
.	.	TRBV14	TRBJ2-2	CASSQETGTPTGELFF	TGTGCCAGCAGCCAAGAAACCGGGACTCCCACCGGGGAGCTGTTTTTT
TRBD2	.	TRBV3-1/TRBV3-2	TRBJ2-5	CASSPLAGGPETQYF	TGTGCCAGCAGCCCCCTAGCGGGAGGGCCAGAGACCCAGTACTTC
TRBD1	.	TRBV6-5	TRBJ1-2	CASSSSGTGYGYTF	TGTGCCAGCAGTTCGTCCGGGACAGGGTATGGCTACACCTTC
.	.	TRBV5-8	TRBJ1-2	CASSQGRTLHYGYTF	TGTGCCAGCAGCCAAGGGAGGACACTACACTATGGCTACACCTTC
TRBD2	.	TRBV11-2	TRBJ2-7	CASSFGASGDYEQYF	TGTGCCAGCAGCTTCGGGGCTAGCGGAGATTACGAGCAGTACTTC
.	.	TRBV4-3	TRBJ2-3	CASSQGGTSNTDTQYF	TGCGCCAGCAGCCAAGGGGGGACTTCTAACACAGATACGCAGTATTTT
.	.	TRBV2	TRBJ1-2	CASRDGFYGYTF	TGTGCCAGCAGGGACGGGTTCTATGGCTACACCTTC
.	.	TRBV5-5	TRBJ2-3	CASSLGPASGTDTQYF	TGTGCCAGCAGCTTGGGGCCAGCCTCTGGCACAGATACGCAGTATTTT
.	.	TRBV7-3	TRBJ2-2	CASSLNGGSGELFF	TGTGCCAGCAGCCTCAACGGAGGTTCCGGGGAGCTGTTTTTT
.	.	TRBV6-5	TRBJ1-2	CASSPSVTNYGYTF	TGTGCCAGCAGTCCTTCCGTGACTAACTATGGCTACACCTTC